Sequencing of this T cell receptor (beta chain) was carried out in a study of blood T cell repertoires in COVID-19. Germline V CDR1 and CDR2: MDHEN, SYDVKM. The CDR3 contains 15 residues. V gave up 6 bases and J gave up 4 bases, with 15 bases separating them. Method: immunoSEQ multiplex PCR; TCRdb's copy keeps in-frame clones and lacks some. The sample contains some 140,000 clones, less than 80% of which appear only once. The TCR sequence derives from a man aged 60 to 69 with acute or convalescent COVID-19. This sequence joins TRBV28 and TRBJ2-2; possibly TRBD1 for D (6 bases). Sequencing input: peripheral blood. DNA of the CDR3: TGTGCCAGCAGGCTACAGGGTTCGGGCACCGGGGAGCTGTTTTTT. Translating gives CASRLQGSGTGELFF.